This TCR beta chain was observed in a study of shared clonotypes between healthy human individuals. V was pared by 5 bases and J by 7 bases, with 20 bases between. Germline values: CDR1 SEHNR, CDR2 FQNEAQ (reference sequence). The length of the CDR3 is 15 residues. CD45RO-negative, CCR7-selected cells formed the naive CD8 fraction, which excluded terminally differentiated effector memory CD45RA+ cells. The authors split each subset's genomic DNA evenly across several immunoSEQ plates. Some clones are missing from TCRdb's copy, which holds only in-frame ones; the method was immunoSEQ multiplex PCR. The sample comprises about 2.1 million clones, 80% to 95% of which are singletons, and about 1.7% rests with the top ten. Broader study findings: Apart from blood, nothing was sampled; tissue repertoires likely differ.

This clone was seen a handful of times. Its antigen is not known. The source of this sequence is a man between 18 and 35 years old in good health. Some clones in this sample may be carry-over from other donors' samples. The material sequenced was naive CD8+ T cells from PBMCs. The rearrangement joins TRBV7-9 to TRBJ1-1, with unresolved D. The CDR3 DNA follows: TGTGCCAGCAGCCGCGGGGTATCCGGAACCGTTGAAGCTTTCTTT. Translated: CASSRGVSGTVEAFF. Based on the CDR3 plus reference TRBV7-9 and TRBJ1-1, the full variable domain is DTGVSQNPRHKITKRGQNVTFRCDPISEHNRLYWYRQTLGQGPEFLTYFQNEAQLEKSRLLSDRFSAERPKGSFSTLEIQRTEQGDSAMYLCASSRGVSGTVEAFFGQGTRLTVV.